The 13 T cell receptor beta chains in this list originate from one sample, sequenced in a study of T cells after yellow fever vaccination (dated by TCRdb to the late 2010s). In the paper's terms, the treatment or condition label means: live attenuated yellow fever vaccine strain. The library relied on 5' RACE. The instrument was an Illumina NovaSeq 6000. The raw public reads went through TCRdb reprocessing: fastp at Q25, MiXCR clone calling, in-frame beta chains kept. Each entry is one CDR3 protein sequence, shown with its most common DNA and genes. Across this sample there are 150,000 to 200,000 distinct CDR3 sequences, with around 9.3% seen only once. Approximately 39% of the sample comes from the top ten. The source material was CD8+ T cells sorted from PBMCs, sampled 45 days after the yellow fever booster vaccination. The receptors were gathered from a man younger than 35 who received the YFV17D yellow fever vaccine.

This clonotype came up a few times. The chain employs TRBV14 and TRBJ1-4, with D possibly matching TRBD1 (5 bases). The CDR3 is made up of 17 amino acids. V shed 0 bases and J shed 5 bases, with 16 bases lying between them. Germline V gives CDR1 SGHDN, CDR2 FVKESK. CDR3 sequence: CASSQDLETGENEKLFF. The CDR3 nucleotides are TGTGCCAGCAGCCAAGATCTCGAAACGGGGGAGAATGAAAAACTGTTTTTT.

The chain recombines TRBV19 with TRBJ1-1, with D tentatively TRBD1 (6 bases). V gave up 5 bases and J gave up 2 bases, with 12 bases separating them. Germline CDR1 LNHDA, CDR2 SQIVND (reference sequence). This CDR3 spans 14 amino acids. The CDR3 nucleotides are TGTGCCAGTAGTCCTCCGACAGGAAACACTGAAGCTTTCTTT. This translates into CASSPPTGNTEAFF.

This clonotype was detected only a few times. This chain joins TRBV19 and TRBJ1-6; 8 bases match TRBD1. V lost 5 bases and J lost 9; bases outside the gene matches: 9. The CDR3 contains 15 residues. Germline lookup yields CDR1 LNHDA and CDR2 SQIVND (reference sequence). The CDR3 loop reads CASSLWTGKSSPLHF. Here the CDR3 DNA reads TGTGCCAGTAGTCTCTGGACAGGGAAAAGTTCACCCCTCCACTTT.

This clonotype was picked up many times. The chain is built from TRBV12-5 and TRBJ2-1; D possibly corresponds to TRBD1 (5 bases). Germline V gene sequence: CDR1 LGHNT, CDR2 FRNRAP. This CDR3 contains 18 residues. V gave up 0 bases and J gave up 2 bases, with 17 bases separating them. The CDR3 nucleotides read TGTGCTAGTGGTTTGGTAATCACAGATGCAGGGCCCTACAATGAGCAGTTCTTC. Translating it yields CASGLVITDAGPYNEQFF.

This clonotype was counted many times. The chain links TRBV2 to TRBJ2-5, with TRBD2 as a possible D gene (5 bases). Germline-derived CDR1 and CDR2 are SNHLY and FYNNEI. V lost 5 bases and J 2 bases, leaving 18 bases between the germline ends. The CDR3 is 16 residues long. The CDR3 sequence: CASSSQEARRQETQYF. The CDR3 region has the DNA TGTGCCAGCAGTTCCCAGGAGGCTAGACGTCAAGAGACCCAGTACTTC. The entire variable domain, with the rest obtained from reference TRBV2 and TRBJ2-5, is as follows: EPEVTQTPSHQVTQMGQEVILRCVPISNHLYFYWYRQILGQKVEFLVSFYNNEISEKSEIFDDQFSVERPDGSNFTLKIRSTKLEDSAMYFCASSSQEARRQETQYFGPGTRLLVL.

The table lists this clonotype with a few counts. The V and J genes are TRBV24-1 and TRBJ2-1; D may be TRBD1 or TRBD2 (5 bases each). V was pared by 1 base and J by 8 bases, with 11 bases between. CDR3 length: 14 residues. Germline-derived CDR1 and CDR2 are KGHDR and SFDVKD. CDR3 nucleotides: TGTGCCACCAGTGATTTTGGGGGATGGGATGAGCAGTTCTTC. Amino acid sequence: CATSDFGGWDEQFF.

Many counts were recorded for this clonotype. V gene TRBV28 combines with J gene TRBJ2-7, with unresolved D. Germline-derived CDR1 and CDR2 are MDHEN and SYDVKM. V dropped 2 bases and J dropped 6 bases, with 5 bases sitting between them. The CDR3 is 11 amino acids. The CDR3 region has the DNA TGTGCCAGCAGTTTAGGTGCCGAGCAGTACGTC. It encodes CASSLGAEQYV.

The V and J genes are TRBV10-2 and TRBJ2-5; 13 positions match TRBD2. Germline CDR1 WSHSY, CDR2 SAAADI. The CDR3 sequence is 15 residues long. V lost 3 bases and J lost 5; bases outside the gene matches: 3. As DNA, the CDR3 is TGCGCCAGCAGTGAAGGGACTAGCGGGGTGGAGACCCAGTACTTC. Translating it yields CASSEGTSGVETQYF.

The chain combines TRBV4-1 with TRBJ2-2; D is possibly TRBD2 (5 bases). CDR1 and CDR2 from the germline V gene are MGHRA and YSYEKL. This CDR3 comprises 15 residues. Trimming took 4 bases from V and 5 from J, leaving 14 bases between them. The CDR3 spells CASSPLGRGTGELFF. CDR3 coding DNA: TGCGCCAGCAGCCCATTAGGTCGGGGAACCGGGGAGCTGTTTTTT.

This clonotype showed up many times. CDR3: CASSLGGRPLHF. CDR3 DNA sequence: TGTGCCAGCAGTTTAGGAGGGCGGCCCCTCCACTTT. V gene TRBV27 combines with J gene TRBJ1-6; D remains ambiguous. The germline V and J ends were trimmed by 2 bases and 13 bases, with 9 bases remaining between them. Germline values: CDR1 MNHEY, CDR2 SMNVEV (reference sequence). CDR3 length equals 12 residues.

This clonotype was detected a few times. CDR3 protein: CASSHGDRGEQYF. CDR3 DNA: TGTGCCAGCAGCCACGGGGACAGGGGCGAGCAGTACTTC. The chain combines TRBV7-6 with TRBJ2-7; 10 bases are a match to TRBD1. CDR3 length: 13 amino acids. V lost 5 bases, J lost 6 bases, and 4 bases stayed unmatched. The V gene's germline CDR1 is SGHVS and CDR2 FNYEAQ.

This clonotype was seen only a few times. The rearrangement joins TRBV6-5 to TRBJ1-6, with D perhaps matching TRBD1 (6 bases). CDR3 length: 14 residues. V lost 2 bases to trimming and J lost 6 bases, with 8 bases between them. The germline V gene has CDR1 MNHEY and CDR2 SVGAGI. The DNA of the CDR3 is TGTGCCAGCAGTTACGGGGGCCGTAATTCACCCCTCCACTTT. The encoded protein is CASSYGGRNSPLHF.

This clonotype was observed many times. J is TRBJ2-3 and V is TRBV4-2; 11 bases fit TRBD2. The CDR3 consists of 15 residues. The germline CDR1 and CDR2 sequences are LGHNA and YNFKEQ. J was trimmed by 4 bases and V by 0 bases; bases with no gene match: 0. CDR3 nucleotide sequence: TGTGCCAGCAGCCAAGATAGCGGGGGGGCAGATACGCAGTATTTT. Translation: CASSQDSGGADTQYF.